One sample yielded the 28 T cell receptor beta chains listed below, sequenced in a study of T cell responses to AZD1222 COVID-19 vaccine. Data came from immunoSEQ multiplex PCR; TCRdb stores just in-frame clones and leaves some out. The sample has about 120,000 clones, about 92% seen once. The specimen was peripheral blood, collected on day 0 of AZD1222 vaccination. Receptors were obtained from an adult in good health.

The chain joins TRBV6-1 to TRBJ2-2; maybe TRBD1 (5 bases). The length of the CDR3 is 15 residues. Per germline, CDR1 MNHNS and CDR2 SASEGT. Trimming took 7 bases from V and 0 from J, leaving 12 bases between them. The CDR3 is CASIKGQTNTGELFF. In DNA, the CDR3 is TGTGCCAGCATCAAGGGGCAGACGAACACCGGGGAGCTGTTTTTT.

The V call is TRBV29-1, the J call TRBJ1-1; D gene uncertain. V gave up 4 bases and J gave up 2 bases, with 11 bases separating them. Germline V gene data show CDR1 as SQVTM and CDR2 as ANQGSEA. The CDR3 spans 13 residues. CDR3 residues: CSVVEQPNTEAFF. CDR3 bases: TGCAGCGTTGTCGAACAGCCCAACACTGAAGCTTTCTTT.

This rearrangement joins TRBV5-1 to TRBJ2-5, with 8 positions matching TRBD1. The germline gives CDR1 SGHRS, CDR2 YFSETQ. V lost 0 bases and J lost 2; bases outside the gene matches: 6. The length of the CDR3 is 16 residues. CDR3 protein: CASSLAGTGGQETQYF. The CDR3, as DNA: TGCGCCAGCAGCTTGGCCGGGACAGGTGGACAAGAGACCCAGTACTTC.

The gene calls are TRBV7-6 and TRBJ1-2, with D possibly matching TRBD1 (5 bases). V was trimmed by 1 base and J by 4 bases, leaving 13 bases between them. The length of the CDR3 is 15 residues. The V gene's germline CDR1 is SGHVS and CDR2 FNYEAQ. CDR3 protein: CASSLEDSRFYGYTF. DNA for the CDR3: TGTGCCAGCAGCTTAGAAGACAGCCGTTTCTATGGCTACACCTTC.

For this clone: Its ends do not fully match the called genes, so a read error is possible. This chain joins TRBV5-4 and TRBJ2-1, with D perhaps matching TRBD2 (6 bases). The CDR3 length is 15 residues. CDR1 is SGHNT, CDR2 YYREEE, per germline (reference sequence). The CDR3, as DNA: TGTGCCAGCAGCTCCCGACTAGTCTCCCACAATGAGCAGTTCTTC. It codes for CASSSRLVSHNEQFF.

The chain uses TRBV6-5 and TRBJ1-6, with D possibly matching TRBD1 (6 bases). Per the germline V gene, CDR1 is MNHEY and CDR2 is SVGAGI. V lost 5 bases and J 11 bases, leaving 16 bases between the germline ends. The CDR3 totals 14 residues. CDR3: CASSQSRGETPLHF. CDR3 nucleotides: TGTGCCAGCAGTCAGTCCAGGGGAGAAACACCCCTCCACTTT.

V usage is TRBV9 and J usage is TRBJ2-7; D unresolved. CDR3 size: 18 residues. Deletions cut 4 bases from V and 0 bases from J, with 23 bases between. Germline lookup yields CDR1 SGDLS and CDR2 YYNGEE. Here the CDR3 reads CASSPPLGQGQSSYEQYF. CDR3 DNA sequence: TGTGCCAGCAGCCCCCCTCTCGGGCAAGGGCAGAGCTCCTACGAGCAGTACTTC.

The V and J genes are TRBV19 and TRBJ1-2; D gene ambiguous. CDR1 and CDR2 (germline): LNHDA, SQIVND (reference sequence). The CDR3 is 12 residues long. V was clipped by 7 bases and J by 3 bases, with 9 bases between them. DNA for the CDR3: TGTGCCAGTAAGTACATCTACTATGGCTACACCTTC. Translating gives CASKYIYYGYTF. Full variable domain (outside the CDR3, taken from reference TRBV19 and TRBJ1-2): DGGITQSPKYLFRKEGQNVTLSCEQNLNHDAMYWYRQDPGQGLRLIYYSQIVNDFQKGDIAEGYSVSREKKESFPLTVTSAQKNPTAFYLCASKYIYYGYTFGSGTRLTVV.

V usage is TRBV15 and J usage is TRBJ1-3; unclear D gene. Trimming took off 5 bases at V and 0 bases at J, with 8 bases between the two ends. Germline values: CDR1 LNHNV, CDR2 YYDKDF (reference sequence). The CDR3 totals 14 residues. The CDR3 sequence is CATSRTNSGNTIYF. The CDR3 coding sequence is TGTGCCACCAGCCGCACAAACTCTGGAAACACCATATATTTT.

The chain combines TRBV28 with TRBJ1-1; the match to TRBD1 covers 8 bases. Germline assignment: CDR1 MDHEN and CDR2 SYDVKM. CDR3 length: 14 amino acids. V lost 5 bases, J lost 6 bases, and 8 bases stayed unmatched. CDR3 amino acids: CASSNNRGSAEAFF. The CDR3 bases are TGTGCCAGCAGTAACAACAGGGGGTCGGCTGAAGCTTTCTTT.

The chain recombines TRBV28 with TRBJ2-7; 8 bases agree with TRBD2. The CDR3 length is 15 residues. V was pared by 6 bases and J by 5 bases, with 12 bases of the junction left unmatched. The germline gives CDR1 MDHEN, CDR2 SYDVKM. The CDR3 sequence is CASSPARREVHEQYF. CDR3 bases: TGTGCCAGCAGCCCTGCCAGGCGGGAGGTTCACGAGCAGTACTTC.

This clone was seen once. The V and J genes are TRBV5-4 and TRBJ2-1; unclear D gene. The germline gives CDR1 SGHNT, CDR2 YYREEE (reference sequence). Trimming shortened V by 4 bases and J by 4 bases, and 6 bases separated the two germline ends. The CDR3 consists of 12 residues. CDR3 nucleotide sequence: TGTGCCAGCAGCACCGTTTACAATGAGCAGTTCTTC. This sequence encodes CASSTVYNEQFF.

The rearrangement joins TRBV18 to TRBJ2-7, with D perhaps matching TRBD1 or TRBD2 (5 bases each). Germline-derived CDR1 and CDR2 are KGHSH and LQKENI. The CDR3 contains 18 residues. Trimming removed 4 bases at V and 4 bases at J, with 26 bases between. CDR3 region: CASSRMAPGPTSGYEQYF. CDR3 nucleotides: TGTGCCAGCTCACGTATGGCACCGGGACCAACCTCCGGGTACGAGCAGTACTTC.

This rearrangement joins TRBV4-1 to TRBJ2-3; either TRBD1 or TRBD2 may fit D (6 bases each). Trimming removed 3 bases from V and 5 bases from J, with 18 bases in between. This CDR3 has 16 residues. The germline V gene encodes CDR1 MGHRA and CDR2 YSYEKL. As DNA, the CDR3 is TGCGCCAGCAGCCATGCAGCTTTCGGGGGCGGAGATACGCAGTATTTT. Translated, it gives CASSHAAFGGGDTQYF.

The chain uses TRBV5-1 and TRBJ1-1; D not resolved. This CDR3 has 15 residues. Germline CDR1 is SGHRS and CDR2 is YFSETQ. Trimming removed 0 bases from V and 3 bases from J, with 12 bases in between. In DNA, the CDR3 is TGCGCCAGCAGCTTGGATGCTCGGGTTGACACTGAAGCTTTCTTT. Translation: CASSLDARVDTEAFF.

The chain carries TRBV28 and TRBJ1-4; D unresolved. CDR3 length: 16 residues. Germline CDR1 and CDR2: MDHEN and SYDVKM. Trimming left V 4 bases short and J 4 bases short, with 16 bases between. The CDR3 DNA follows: TGTGCCAGCAGTTCCCCCTCGACAAGATTTAATGAAAAACTGTTTTTT. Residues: CASSSPSTRFNEKLFF.

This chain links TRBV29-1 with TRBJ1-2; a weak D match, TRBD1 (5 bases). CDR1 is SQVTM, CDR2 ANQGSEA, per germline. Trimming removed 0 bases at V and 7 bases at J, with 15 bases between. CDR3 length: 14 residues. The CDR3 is CSVEDLRGVGGYTF. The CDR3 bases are TGCAGCGTTGAAGATTTGAGGGGTGTGGGTGGCTACACCTTC.

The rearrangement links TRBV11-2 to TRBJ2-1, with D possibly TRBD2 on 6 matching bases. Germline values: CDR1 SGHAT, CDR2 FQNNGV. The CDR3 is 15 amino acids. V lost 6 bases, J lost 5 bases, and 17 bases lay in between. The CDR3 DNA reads TGTGCCAGCAGACCAGTGAGATTAGCGGACAATGAGCAGTTCTTC. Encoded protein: CASRPVRLADNEQFF.

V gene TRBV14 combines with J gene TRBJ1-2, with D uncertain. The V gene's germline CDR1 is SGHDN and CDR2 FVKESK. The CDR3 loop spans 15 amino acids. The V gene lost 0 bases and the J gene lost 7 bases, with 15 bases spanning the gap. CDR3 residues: CASSQDGYSYRGYTF. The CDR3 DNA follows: TGTGCCAGCAGCCAAGATGGGTATAGCTATCGTGGCTACACCTTC.

CDR3 sequence reads: CASSLMRNPSGEQYF. Written as DNA, the CDR3 is TGTGCCAGCAGCCTCATGAGGAACCCATCTGGCGAGCAGTACTTC. The gene calls are TRBV3-1 (or the pseudogene TRBV3-2) and TRBJ2-7; D unclear. The germline gives CDR1 LGHDT, CDR2 YNNKEL (reference sequence). Trimming cost V 4 bases and J 6 bases, with 19 bases left between them. The CDR3 runs to 15 residues.

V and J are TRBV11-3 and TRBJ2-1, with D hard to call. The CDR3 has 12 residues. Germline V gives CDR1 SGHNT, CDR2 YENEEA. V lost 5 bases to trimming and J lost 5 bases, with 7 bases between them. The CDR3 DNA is TGTGCCAGCAGCCCGTCCAACAATGAGCAGTTCTTC. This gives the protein CASSPSNNEQFF.

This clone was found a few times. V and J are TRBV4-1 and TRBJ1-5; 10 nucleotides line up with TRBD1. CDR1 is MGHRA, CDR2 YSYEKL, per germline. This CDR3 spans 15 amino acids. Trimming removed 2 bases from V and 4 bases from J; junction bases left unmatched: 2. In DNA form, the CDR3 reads TGCGCCAGCAGCCAACCGGGACAGGGGAATCAGCCCCAGCATTTT. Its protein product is CASSQPGQGNQPQHF.

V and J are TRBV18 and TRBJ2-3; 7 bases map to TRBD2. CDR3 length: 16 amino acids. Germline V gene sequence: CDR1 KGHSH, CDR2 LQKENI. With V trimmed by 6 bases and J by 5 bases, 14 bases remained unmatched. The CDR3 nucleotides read TGTGCCAGCTCCCCCGGGCTAGCGGAGAAGGGAGATACGCAGTATTTT. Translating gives CASSPGLAEKGDTQYF.

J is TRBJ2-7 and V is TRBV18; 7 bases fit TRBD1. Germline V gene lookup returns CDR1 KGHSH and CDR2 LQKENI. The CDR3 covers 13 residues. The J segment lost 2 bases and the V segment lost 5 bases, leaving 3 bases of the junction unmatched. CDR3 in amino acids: CASSETGTYEQYF. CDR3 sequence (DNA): TGTGCCAGCTCAGAGACAGGGACCTACGAGCAGTACTTC.

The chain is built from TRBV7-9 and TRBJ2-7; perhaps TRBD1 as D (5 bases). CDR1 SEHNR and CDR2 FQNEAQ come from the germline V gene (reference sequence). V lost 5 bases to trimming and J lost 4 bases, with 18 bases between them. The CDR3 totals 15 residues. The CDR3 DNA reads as TGTGCCAGCAGCACCCTCGACAGAGTGGAATACGAGCAGTACTTC. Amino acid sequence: CASSTLDRVEYEQYF.

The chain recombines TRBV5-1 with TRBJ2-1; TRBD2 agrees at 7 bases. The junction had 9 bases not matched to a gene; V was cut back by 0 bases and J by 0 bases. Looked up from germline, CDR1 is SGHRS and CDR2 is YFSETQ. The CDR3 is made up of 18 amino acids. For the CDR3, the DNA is TGCGCCAGCAGCTTGGGTCCTAGCGGAAGGAGCTCCTACAATGAGCAGTTCTTC. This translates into CASSLGPSGRSSYNEQFF.

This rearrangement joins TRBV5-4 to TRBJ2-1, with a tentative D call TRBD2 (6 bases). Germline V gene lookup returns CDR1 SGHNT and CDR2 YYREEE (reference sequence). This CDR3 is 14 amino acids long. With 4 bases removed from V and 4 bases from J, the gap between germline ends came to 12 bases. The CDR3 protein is CASSVPGDYNEQFF. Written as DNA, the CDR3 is TGTGCCAGCAGCGTCCCGGGAGATTACAATGAGCAGTTCTTC.

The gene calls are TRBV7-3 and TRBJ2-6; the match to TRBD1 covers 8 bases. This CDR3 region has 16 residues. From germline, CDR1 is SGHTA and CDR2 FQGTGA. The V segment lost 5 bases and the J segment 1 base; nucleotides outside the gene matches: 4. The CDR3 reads CASSPRQGSGANVLTF. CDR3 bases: TGTGCCAGCAGCCCAAGACAGGGGTCTGGGGCCAACGTCCTGACTTTC.